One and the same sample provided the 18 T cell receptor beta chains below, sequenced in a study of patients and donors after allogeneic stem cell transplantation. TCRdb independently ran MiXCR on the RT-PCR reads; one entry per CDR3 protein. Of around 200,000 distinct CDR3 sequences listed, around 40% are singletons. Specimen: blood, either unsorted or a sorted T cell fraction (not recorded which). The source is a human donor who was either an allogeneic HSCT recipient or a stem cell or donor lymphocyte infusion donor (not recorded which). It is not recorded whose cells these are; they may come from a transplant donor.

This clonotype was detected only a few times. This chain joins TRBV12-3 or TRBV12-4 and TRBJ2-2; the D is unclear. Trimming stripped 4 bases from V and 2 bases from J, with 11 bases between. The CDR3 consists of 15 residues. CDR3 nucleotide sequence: TGTGCCAGCAGTTGGTTACACGGAAACACCGGGGAGCTGTTTTTT. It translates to CASSWLHGNTGELFF.

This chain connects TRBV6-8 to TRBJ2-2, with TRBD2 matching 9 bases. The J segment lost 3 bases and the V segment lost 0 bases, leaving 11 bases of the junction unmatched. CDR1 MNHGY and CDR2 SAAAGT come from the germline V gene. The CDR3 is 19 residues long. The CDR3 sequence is CASSYSNRSSGADTGELFF. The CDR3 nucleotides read TGTGCCAGCAGTTACTCGAATCGCTCTAGCGGGGCCGACACCGGGGAGCTGTTTTTT.

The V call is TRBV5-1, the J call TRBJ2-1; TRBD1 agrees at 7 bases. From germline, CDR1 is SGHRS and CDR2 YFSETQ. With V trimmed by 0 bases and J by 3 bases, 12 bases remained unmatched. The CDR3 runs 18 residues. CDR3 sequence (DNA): TGCGCCAGCAGCTTGGGGGAACTAAGACAGGGCTACTACAATGAGCAGTTCTTC. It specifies CASSLGELRQGYYNEQFF.

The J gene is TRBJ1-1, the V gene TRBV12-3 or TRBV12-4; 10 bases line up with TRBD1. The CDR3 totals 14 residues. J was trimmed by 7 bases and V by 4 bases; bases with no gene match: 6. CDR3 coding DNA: TGTGCCAGCAGTTGGGACAGGGGAATTGGTGAAGCTTTCTTT. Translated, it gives CASSWDRGIGEAFF.

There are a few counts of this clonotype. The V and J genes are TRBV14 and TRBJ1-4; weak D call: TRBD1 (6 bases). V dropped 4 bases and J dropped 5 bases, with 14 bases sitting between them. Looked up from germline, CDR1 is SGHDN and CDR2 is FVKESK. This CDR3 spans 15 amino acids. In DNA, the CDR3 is TGTGCCAGCAGCCCCGGCGGGACATTGAATGAAAAACTGTTTTTT. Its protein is CASSPGGTLNEKLFF.

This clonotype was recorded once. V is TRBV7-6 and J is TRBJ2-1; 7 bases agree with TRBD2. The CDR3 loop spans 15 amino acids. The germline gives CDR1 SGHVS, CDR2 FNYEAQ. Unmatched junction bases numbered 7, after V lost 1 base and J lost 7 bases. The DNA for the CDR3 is TGTGCCAGCAGCTTAGAAGCGGGGTATCGTAATGAGCAGTTCTTC. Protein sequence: CASSLEAGYRNEQFF.

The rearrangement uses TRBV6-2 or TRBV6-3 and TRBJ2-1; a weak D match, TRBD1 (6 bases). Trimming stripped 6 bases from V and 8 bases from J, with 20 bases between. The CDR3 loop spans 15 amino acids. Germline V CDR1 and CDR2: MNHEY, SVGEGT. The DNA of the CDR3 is TGTGCCAGCAGCACCGACAGGAAGCGTCGGTATGAGCAGTTCTTC. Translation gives CASSTDRKRRYEQFF.

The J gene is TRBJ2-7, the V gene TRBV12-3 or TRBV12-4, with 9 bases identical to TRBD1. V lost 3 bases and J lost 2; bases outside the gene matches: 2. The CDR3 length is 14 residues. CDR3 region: CASSFGTGTYEQYF. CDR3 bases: TGTGCCAGCAGTTTCGGGACAGGGACCTACGAGCAGTACTTC.

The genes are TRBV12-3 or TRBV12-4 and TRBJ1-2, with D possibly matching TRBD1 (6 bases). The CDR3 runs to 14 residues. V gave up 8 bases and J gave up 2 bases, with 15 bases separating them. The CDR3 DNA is TGTGCCAGCGTGTCCCGAGGGGGGAACTATGGCTACACCTTC. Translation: CASVSRGGNYGYTF.

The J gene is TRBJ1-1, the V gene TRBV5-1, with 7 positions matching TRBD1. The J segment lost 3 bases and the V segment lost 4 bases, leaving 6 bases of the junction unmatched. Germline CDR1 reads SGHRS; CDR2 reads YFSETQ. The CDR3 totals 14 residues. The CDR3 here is CASSAGTVHTEAFF. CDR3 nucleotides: TGCGCCAGCAGCGCCGGGACAGTTCACACTGAAGCTTTCTTT.

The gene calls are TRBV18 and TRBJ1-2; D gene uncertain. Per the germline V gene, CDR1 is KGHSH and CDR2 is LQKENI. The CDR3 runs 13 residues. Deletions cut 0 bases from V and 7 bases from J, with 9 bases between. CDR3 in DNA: TGTGCCAGCTCACCACCGGGAGCGGTTGGCTACACCTTC. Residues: CASSPPGAVGYTF.

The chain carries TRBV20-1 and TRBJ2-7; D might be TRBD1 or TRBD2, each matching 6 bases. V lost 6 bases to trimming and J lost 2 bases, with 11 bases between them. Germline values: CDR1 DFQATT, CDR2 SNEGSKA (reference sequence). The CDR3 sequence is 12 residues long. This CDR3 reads CSAPRGAYEQYF. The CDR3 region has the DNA TGCAGTGCCCCTAGGGGGGCCTACGAGCAGTACTTC.

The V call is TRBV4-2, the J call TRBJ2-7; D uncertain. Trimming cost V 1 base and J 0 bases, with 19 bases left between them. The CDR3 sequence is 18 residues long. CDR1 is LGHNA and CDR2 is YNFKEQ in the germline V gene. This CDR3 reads CASSQGVTGGAGSYEQYF. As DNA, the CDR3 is TGTGCCAGCAGCCAAGGAGTCACTGGTGGCGCCGGCTCCTACGAGCAGTACTTC.

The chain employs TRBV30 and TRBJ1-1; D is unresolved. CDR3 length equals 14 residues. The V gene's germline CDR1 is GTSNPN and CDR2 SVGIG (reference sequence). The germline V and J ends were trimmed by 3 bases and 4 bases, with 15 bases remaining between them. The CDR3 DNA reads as TGTGCCTGGAGCGCCCTTTTGACGGGCACTGAAGCTTTCTTT. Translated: CAWSALLTGTEAFF.

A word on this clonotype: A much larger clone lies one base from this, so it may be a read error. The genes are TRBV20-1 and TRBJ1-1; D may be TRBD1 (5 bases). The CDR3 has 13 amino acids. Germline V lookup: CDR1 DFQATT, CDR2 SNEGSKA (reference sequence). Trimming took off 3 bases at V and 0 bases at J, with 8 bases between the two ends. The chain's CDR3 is CSARRQLNTEAFF. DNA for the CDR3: TGCAGTGCTAGGAGACAGTTGAACACTGAAGCTTTCTTT.

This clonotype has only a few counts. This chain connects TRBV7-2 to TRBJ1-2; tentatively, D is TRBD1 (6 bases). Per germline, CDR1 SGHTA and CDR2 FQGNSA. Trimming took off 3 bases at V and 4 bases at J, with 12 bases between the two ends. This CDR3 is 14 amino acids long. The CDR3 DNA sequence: TGTGCCAGCAGCTTTGACAGGTCTGTCTATGGCTACACCTTC. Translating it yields CASSFDRSVYGYTF.

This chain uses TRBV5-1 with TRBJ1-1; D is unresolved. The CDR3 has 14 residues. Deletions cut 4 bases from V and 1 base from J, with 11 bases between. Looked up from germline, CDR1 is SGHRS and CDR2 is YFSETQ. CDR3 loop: CASSVGNENTEAFF. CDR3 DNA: TGCGCCAGCAGCGTCGGGAACGAGAACACTGAAGCTTTCTTT.

The CDR3 DNA follows: TGCAGTGCCCTCCTAACCTCAGGGGGCTCGGAGCCCCAGCATTTT. Its translation: CSALLTSGGSEPQHF. The rearrangement joins TRBV20-1 to TRBJ1-5; 8 nucleotides align to TRBD1. The V and J ends lost 6 bases and 8 bases, in that order; junction bases with no gene match: 15. Germline CDR1 and CDR2: DFQATT and SNEGSKA (reference sequence). The CDR3 is 15 residues long.